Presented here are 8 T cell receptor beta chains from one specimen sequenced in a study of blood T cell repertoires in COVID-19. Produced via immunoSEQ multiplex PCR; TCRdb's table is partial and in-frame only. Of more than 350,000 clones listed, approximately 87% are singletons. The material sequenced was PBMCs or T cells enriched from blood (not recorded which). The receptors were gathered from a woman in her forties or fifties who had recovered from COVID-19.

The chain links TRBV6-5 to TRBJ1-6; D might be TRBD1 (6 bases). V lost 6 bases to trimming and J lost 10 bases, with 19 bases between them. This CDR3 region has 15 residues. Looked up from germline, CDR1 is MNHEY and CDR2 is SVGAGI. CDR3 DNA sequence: TGTGCCAGCAGGGGGGTCGAGGCAGGGGAATCACCCCTCCACTTT. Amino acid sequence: CASRGVEAGESPLHF.

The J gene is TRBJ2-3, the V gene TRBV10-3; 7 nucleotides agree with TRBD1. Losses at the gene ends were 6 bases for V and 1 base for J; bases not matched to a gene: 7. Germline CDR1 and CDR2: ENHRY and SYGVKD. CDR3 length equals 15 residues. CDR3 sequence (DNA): TGTGCCATCAGGGCTGACAGGGAAGGCACAGATACGCAGTATTTT. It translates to CAIRADREGTDTQYF.

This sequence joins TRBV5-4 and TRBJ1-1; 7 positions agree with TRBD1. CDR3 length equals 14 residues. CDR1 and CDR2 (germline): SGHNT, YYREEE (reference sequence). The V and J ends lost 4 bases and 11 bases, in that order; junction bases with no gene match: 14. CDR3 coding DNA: TGTGCCAGCAGCGTACCGACAGGGCAAAACAAGGCTTTCTTT. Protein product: CASSVPTGQNKAFF.

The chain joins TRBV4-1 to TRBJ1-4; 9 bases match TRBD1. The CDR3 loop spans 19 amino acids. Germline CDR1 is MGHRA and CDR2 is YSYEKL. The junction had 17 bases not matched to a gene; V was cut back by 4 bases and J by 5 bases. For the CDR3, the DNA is TGCGCCAGCAGCCGTGACACAGGGGGCCTAGAATGGCGGAATGAAAAACTGTTTTTT. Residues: CASSRDTGGLEWRNEKLFF.

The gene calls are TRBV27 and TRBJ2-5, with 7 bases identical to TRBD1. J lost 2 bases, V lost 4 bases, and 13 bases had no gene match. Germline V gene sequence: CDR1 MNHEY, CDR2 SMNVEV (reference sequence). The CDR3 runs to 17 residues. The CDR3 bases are TGTGCCAGCAGTTACCGTCGACAGGGTTGGGGGCAAGAGACCCAGTACTTC. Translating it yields CASSYRRQGWGQETQYF.

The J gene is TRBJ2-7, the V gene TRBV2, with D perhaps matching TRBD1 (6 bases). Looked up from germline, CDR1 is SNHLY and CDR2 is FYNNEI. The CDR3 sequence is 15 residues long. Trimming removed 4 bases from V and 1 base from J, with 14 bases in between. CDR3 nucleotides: TGTGCCAGCAGTGTCCACCCGGGACAATCCTACGAGCAGTACTTC. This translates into CASSVHPGQSYEQYF.

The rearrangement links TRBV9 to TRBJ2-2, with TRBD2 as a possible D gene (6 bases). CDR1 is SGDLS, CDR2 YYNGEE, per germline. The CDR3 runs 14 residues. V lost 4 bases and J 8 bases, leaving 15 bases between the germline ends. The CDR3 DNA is TGTGCCAGCAGCCGTAGCGGAGGCGCGGGGGAGCTGTTTTTT. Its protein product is CASSRSGGAGELFF. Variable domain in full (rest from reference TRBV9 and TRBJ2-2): DSGVTQTPKHLITATGQRVTLRCSPRSGDLSVYWYQQSLDQGLQFLIQYYNGEERAKGNILERFSAQQFPDLHSELNLSSLELGDSALYFCASSRSGGAGELFFGEGSRLTVL.

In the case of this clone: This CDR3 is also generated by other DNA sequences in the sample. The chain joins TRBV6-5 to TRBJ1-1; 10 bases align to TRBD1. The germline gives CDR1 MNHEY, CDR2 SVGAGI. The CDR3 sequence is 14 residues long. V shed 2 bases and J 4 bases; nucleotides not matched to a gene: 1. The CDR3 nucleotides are TGTGCCAGCAGTTACGACAGGGGGCGCACTGAAGCTTTCTTT. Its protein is CASSYDRGRTEAFF.